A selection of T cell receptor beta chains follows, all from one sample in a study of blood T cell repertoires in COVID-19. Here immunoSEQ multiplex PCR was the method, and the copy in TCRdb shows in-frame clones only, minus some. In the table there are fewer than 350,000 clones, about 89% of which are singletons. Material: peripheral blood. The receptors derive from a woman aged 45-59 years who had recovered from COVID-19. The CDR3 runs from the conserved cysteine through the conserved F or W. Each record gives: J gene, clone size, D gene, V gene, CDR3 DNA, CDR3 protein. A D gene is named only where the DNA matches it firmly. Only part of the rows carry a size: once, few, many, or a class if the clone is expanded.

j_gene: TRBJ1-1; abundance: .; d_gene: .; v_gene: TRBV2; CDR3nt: TGTGCCAGCAGTGACCAAGGGAGCACTGAAGCTTTCTTT; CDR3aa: CASSDQGSTEAFF
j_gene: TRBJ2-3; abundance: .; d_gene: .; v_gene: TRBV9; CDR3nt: TGTGCCAGCAGCGCGGGGGAAAGGCGGGTCGTGGCAGATACGCAGTATTTT; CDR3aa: CASSAGERRVVADTQYF
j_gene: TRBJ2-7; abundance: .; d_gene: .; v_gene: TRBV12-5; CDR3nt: TGTGCTAGTGGCCTCAGGTGCTACGAGCAGTACTTC; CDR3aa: CASGLRCYEQYF
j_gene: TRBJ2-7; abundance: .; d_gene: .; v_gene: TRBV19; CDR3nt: TGTGCCAGTAGTATAAGCAGGGACGAGCAGTACTTC; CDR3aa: CASSISRDEQYF
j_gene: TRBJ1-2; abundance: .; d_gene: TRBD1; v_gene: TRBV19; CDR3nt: TGTGCCAGTAGTCTCCCGGACAGGGCTATTAGCGGCTACACCTTC; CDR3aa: CASSLPDRAISGYTF
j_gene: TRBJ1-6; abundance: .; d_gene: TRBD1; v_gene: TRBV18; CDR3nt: TGTGCCAGCTCACTAGACCAGGGGGCTGGTAATTCACCCCTCCACTTT; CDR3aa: CASSLDQGAGNSPLHF
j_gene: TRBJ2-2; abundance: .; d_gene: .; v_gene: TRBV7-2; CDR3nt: TGTGCCAGCAGTCCGAGTTACACCGGGGAGCTGTTTTTT; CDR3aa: CASSPSYTGELFF
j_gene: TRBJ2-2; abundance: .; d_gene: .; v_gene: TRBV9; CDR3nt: TGTGCCAGCAGCGTAGGCTTTCGGGAGAACACCGGGGAGCTGTTTTTT; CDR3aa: CASSVGFRENTGELFF
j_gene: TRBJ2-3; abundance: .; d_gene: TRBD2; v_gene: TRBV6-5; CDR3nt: TGTGCCAGCAGTTTAACTAGCGGTCTAAAAGATACGCAGTATTTT; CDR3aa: CASSLTSGLKDTQYF
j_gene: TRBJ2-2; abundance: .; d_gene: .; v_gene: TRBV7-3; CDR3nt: TGTGCCAGCAGCTTATCGGGGCGGGATGGCGGGGAGCTGTTTTTT; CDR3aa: CASSLSGRDGGELFF
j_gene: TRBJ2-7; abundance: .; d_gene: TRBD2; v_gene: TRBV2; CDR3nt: TGTGCCAGCAGTGTGGAGCGGGGTATTACCTACGAGCAGTACTTC; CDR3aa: CASSVERGITYEQYF
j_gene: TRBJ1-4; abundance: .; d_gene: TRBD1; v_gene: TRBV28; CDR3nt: TGTGCCAGCAGCTTACAGGGGTTGAAGGAAAAACTGTTTTTT; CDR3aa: CASSLQGLKEKLFF
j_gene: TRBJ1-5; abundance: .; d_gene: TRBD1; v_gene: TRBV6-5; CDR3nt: TGTGCCAGCTTTCGGGACAGGGACATTCAGCCCCAGCATTTT; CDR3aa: CASFRDRDIQPQHF
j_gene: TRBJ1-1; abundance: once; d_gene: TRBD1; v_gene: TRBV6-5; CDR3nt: TGTGCCAGCAGTCGGGGACAGGGAGGCCCTGAAGCTTTCTTT; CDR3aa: CASSRGQGGPEAFF
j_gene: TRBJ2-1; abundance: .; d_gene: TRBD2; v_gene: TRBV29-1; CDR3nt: TGCAGCGCAAATGGGATGACTAGCGGGAGTATCGACAATGAGCAGTTCTTC; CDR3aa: CSANGMTSGSIDNEQFF
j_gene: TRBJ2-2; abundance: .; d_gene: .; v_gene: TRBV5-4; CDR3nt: TGTGCCAGCAGTAACATAACCGGGGAGCTGTTTTTT; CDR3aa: CASSNITGELFF
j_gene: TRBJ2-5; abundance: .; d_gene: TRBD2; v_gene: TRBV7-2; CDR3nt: TGTGCCAGCAGCTCAGTCTCGACTAGCAGAGAGACCCAGTACTTC; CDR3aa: CASSSVSTSRETQYF
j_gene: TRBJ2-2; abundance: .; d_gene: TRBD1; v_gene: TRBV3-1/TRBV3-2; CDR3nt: TGTGCCAGCAGCCAAGGGGACAGGGCGGGCACCGGGGAGCTGTTTTTT; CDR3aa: CASSQGDRAGTGELFF